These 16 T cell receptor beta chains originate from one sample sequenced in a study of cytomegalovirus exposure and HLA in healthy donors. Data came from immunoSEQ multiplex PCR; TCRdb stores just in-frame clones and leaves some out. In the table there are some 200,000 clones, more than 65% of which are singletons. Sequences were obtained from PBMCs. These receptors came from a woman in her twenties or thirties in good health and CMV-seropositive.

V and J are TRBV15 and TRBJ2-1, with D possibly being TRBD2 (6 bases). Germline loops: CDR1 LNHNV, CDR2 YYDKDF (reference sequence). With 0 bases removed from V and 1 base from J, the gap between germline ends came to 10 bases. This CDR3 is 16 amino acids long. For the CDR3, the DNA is TGTGCCACCAGCAGAGATTCCGGGAGTTCCTACAATGAGCAGTTCTTC. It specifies CATSRDSGSSYNEQFF. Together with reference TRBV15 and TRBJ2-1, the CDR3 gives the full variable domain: DAMVIQNPRYQVTQFGKPVTLSCSQTLNHNVMYWYQQKSSQAPKLLFHYYDKDFNNEADTPDNFQSRRPNTSFCFLDIRSPGLGDTAMYLCATSRDSGSSYNEQFFGPGTRLTVL.

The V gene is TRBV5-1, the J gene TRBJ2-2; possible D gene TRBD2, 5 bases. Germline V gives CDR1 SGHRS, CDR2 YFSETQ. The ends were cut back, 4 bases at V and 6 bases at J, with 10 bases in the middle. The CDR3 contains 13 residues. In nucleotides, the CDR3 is TGCGCCAGCAGCCAAACTAGGCCCGGGGAGCTGTTTTTT. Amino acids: CASSQTRPGELFF.

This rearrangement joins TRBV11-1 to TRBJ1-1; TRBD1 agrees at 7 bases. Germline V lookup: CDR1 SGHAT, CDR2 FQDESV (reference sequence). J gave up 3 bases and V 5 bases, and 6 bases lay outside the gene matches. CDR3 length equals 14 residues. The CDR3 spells CASSPDRVYTEAFF. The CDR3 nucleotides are TGTGCCAGCAGCCCCGACAGGGTCTACACTGAAGCTTTCTTT.

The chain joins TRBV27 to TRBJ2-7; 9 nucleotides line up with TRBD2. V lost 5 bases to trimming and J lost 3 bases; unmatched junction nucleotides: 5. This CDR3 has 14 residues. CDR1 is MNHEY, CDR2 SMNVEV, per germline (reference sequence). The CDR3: CASSPRTSDYEQYF. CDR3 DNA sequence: TGTGCCAGCAGTCCCCGGACTAGCGACTACGAGCAGTACTTC.

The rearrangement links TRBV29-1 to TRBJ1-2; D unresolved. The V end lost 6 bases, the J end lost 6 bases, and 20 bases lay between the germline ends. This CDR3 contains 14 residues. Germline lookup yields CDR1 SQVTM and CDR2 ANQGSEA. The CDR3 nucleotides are TGCAGCGTCACAACCGCCGGAGTAGCGGATGGCTACACCTTC. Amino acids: CSVTTAGVADGYTF. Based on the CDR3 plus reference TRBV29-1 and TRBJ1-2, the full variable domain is SAVISQKPSRDICQRGTSLTIQCQVDSQVTMMFWYRQQPGQSLTLIATANQGSEATYESGFVIDKFPISRPNLTFSTLTVSNMSPEDSSIYLCSVTTAGVADGYTFGSGTRLTVV.

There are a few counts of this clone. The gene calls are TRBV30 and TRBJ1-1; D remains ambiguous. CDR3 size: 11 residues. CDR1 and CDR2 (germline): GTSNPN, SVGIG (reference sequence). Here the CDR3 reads CGVGLNTEAFF. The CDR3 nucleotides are TGTGGGGTTGGGCTGAACACTGAAGCTTTCTTT.

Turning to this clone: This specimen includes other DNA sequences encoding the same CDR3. The CDR3 DNA sequence: TGCGCCAGCAGCTGGGGAGGGGGGAACACTGAAGCTTTCTTT. This gives the protein CASSWGGGNTEAFF. The chain combines TRBV5-1 with TRBJ1-1, with D perhaps TRBD1 (6 bases). CDR3 length: 14 residues. The V gene lost 3 bases and the J gene lost 1 base, with 10 bases spanning the gap. CDR1 is SGHRS and CDR2 is YFSETQ in the germline V gene. Full variable domain (outside the CDR3, taken from reference TRBV5-1 and TRBJ1-1): KAGVTQTPRYLIKTRGQQVTLSCSPISGHRSVSWYQQTPGQGLQFLFEYFSETQRNKGNFPGRFSGRQFSNSRSEMNVSTLELGDSALYLCASSWGGGNTEAFFGQGTRLTVV.

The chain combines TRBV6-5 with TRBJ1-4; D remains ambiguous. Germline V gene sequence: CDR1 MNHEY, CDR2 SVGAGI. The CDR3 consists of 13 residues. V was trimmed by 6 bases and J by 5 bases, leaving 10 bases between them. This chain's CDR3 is CASRYSANEKLFF. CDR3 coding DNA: TGTGCCAGCAGGTACAGCGCGAATGAAAAACTGTTTTTT.

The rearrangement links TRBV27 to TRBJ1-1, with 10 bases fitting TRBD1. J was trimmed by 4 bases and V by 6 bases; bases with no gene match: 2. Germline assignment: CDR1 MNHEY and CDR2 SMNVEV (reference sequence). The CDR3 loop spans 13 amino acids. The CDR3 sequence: CASSWDRGTEAFF. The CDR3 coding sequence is TGTGCCAGCAGCTGGGACAGGGGCACTGAAGCTTTCTTT.

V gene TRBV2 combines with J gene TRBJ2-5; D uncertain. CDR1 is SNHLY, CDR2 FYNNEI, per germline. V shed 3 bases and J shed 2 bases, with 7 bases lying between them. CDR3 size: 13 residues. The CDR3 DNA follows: TGTGCCAGCAGTGAGCGACAACAAGAGACCCAGTACTTC. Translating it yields CASSERQQETQYF. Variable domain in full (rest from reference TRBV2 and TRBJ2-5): EPEVTQTPSHQVTQMGQEVILRCVPISNHLYFYWYRQILGQKVEFLVSFYNNEISEKSEIFDDQFSVERPDGSNFTLKIRSTKLEDSAMYFCASSERQQETQYFGPGTRLLVL.

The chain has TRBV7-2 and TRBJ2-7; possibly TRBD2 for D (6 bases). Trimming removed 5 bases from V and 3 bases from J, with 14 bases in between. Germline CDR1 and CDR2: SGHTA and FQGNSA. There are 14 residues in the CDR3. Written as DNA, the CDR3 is TGTGCCAGCAGCCGACCGGGAGCCTACTACGAGCAGTACTTC. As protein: CASSRPGAYYEQYF. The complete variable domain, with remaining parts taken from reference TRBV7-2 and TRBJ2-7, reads GAGVSQSPSNKVTEKGKDVELRCDPISGHTALYWYRQSLGQGLEFLIYFQGNSAPDKSGLPSDRFSAERTGGSVSTLTIQRTQQEDSAVYLCASSRPGAYYEQYFGPGTRLTVT.

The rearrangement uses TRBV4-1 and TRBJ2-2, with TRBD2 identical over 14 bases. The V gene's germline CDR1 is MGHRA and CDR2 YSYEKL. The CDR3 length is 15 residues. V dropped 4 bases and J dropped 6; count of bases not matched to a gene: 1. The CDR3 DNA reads TGCGCCAGCAGCCCGGGACTAGCGGGAGCCGGGGAGCTGTTTTTT. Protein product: CASSPGLAGAGELFF.

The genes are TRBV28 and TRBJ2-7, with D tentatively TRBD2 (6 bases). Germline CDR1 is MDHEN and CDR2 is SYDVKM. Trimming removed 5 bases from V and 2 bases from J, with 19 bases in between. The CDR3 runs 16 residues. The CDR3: CASSPLGRETPYEQYF. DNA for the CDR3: TGTGCCAGCAGTCCCCTGGGACGGGAGACCCCCTACGAGCAGTACTTC.

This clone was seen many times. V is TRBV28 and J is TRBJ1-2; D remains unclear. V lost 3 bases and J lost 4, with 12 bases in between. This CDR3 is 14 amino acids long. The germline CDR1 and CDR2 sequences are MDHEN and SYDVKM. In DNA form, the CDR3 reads TGTGCCAGCAGTTTTTCGGTGGGCACCTATGGCTACACCTTC. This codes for CASSFSVGTYGYTF.

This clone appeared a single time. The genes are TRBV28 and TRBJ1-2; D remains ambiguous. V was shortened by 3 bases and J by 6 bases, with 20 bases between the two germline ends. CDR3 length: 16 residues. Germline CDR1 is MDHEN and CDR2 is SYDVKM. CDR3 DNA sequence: TGTGCCAGCAGTTTTTCCCCGCTCTACAGATTCGATGGCTACACCTTC. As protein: CASSFSPLYRFDGYTF.

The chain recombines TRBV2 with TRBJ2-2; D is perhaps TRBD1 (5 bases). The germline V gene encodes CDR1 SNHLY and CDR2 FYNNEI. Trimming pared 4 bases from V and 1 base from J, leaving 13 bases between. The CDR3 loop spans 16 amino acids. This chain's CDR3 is CASSVDTLLNTGELFF. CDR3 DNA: TGTGCCAGCAGTGTGGACACCCTGCTGAACACCGGGGAGCTGTTTTTT.